This T cell receptor beta chain was documented in a study of vaccination and CD4 T cells after COVID-19. Study-wide context: Convalescent participants consisted of six males and four females, two being Hispanic.

Treatment of the sample: roughly 11-day PBMC culture with coronavirus spike peptide pools or control peptides (ViraFEST assay). Using peptide pools, antigen-specific T cells were expanded in ViraFEST before TCRs were sequenced. Cultured CD4+ T cell DNA was sequenced using the Oncomine TCR Beta short-read assay. Genomic DNA was isolated from CD4+ T cells that had been cultured. One entry per CDR3 protein, called by TCRdb with MiXCR from the PCR reads. The sample consists of roughly 9,800 distinct CDR3 sequences, approximately 59% of them appearing once. The CDR3 sequence is 18 residues long. The ends lost 3 bases at V and 7 bases at J; junction bases unmatched: 15. Germline-derived CDR1 and CDR2 are SGHNT and YENEEA. This clonotype came up a few times. The antigen remains unidentified.

This sequence joins TRBV11-3 and TRBJ2-1; 10 bases are shared with TRBD1. Specimen: CD4+ T cells from blood, cultured in vitro. The sequence was collected from a human donor who had recovered from COVID-19. CDR3 sequence reads: CASSFNQATGTGDNEQFF. CDR3 DNA: TGTGCCAGCAGCTTCAACCAAGCCACCGGGACAGGGGATAATGAGCAGTTCTTC. Full variable domain (missing parts from reference TRBV11-3 and TRBJ2-1): EAGVVQSPRYKIIEKKQPVAFWCNPISGHNTLYWYLQNLGQGPELLIRYENEEAVDDSQLPKDRFSAERLKGVDSTLKIQPAELGDSAVYLCASSFNQATGTGDNEQFFGPGTRLTVL.